The TCR beta chain under discussion was sequenced for a study of blood T cell repertoires in COVID-19 (dated by TCRdb to about 2020). About the study as a whole: Samples covering the acute and convalescent phases of COVID-19 were provided by collaborators in the United States, Italy and Spain. The samples were drawn from the first 160 participants of the ongoing ImmuneRACE study and from 950 to 1,500 subjects provided by 6 global collaborators. A freely available public database, intended as a resource for researchers studying the immune response to SARS-CoV-2, is where the repertoires were released. Sample metadata almost always included a de-identified subject ID, COVID-19 status, age in years and sex. Subjects who had been exposed to COVID-19, were actively infected with it, or had recovered from it provided the deeply sampled blood TCRbeta repertoires that made up the dataset. Where HLA class I and class II types were available, the types were taken from metadata supplied by the sample provider, not from assay-based typing. The material from the prospective study consisted of cDNA or gDNA derived from T cells, B-cell-depleted T cells, or PBMCs. What the authors observed across the whole study: Clinical and demographic metadata were provided uncurated, with the amount varying by source and participant.

The immunoSEQ Assay, a bias-controlled multiplex PCR, was used to amplify TCRbeta CDR3 regions from genomic DNA. Per the authors' processing: Within the assay, amplification of reference gene primers was used to estimate how many nucleated cells each sample contained. To quantify the absolute abundance of each unique TCRbeta CDR3 rearrangement, sequence reads were collapsed and filtered. For each sample, productive Simpson clonality was calculated by taking the square root of Simpson's diversity index across productive rearrangements. The source is immuneACCESS, and TCRdb retained only in-frame sequences with V and J called. Part of the clones is not carried over; for the studies checked, unresolved V genes explain less than half of this, and the remainder is unexplained. The V and J calls and clone size come from that table; D and trimming were worked out from the DNA. The sample table contains about 210,000 clones; only one count was recorded for around 86% of them. Around 8.9% of the sample lies in the top ten.

Turning to this clone: What antigen it recognizes has not been identified. Base-call qualities are not available, and no considerably larger clone is one nucleotide away.

Participants in the prospective study were aged roughly 18 to 89 years, lived in more than 20 United States geographic areas, and enrolled through a virtual design. To assign participants to cohorts, the prospective study relied on clinical history that participants themselves reported in a screening survey and a study questionnaire. Each participant in the prospective study had whole blood, serum and a nasopharyngeal or oropharyngeal swab collected by mobile phlebotomists. Participants in the prospective study had the option to provide additional blood draws and questionnaires over an approximately 2-month period. Before DNA extraction, blood samples from the prospective study were shipped at room temperature or frozen. CDR1 and CDR2 (LGHDT, YNNKEL) derive from the germline V gene (reference sequence). There are 16 amino acids in the CDR3, from cysteine to phenylalanine inclusive. CDR3 DNA is the only sequence kept; it has 48 bases, read in frame from the first base. V sheds 0 bases and J sheds 0 bases, leaving 12 bases between their ends.

The rearrangement combines TRBV3-1 (or the pseudogene TRBV3-2) with TRBJ2-7; the D segment could be TRBD2, given 6 matching bases. This TCR was sampled from a woman between 45 and 65 years old with acute COVID-19. The specimen was PBMCs or T cells enriched from blood (not recorded which). The CDR3 here reads CASSQDQAGSSYEQYF. The DNA is as follows: TGTGCCAGCAGCCAAGATCAGGCGGGGTCCTCCTACGAGCAGTACTTC.